Following are 20 T cell receptor beta chains from one sample sequenced in a study of cytomegalovirus exposure and HLA in healthy donors (dated by TCRdb to the late 2010s). Library prep was done by the immunoSEQ multiplex PCR assay. A mixture of 60 forward primers for TCR Vbeta segments and 13 reverse primers for TCR Jbeta segments was used in the multiplex PCR. TCRdb stores this immuneACCESS table with in-frame sequences only. Part of the clones is absent; in the studies checked, under half of the shortfall reflects unresolved V genes, and no reason is known for the rest. The sample table shows about 110,000 clones, and under 85% are seen once. 1% to 1.5% of the sample is held by the ten biggest clonotypes. Sequencing was performed on PBMCs. These receptors all stem from a man aged 35 to 55 in good health and CMV-seronegative.

This clone was seen a few times. This chain joins TRBV6-5 and TRBJ1-2; TRBD1 aligns across 8 bases. J lost 5 bases, V lost 6 bases, and 11 bases had no gene match. Germline V gives CDR1 MNHEY, CDR2 SVGAGI. The CDR3 totals 15 residues. The CDR3 DNA reads TGTGCCAGCAGCTCCCAGGCAGGGGGCGAGTATGGCTACACCTTC. This codes for CASSSQAGGEYGYTF.

The CDR3 bases are TGTGCCAGCAGCGACGGACAGGCCCCTCTGGCCCAGCATTTT. It codes for CASSDGQAPLAQHF. The gene calls are TRBV5-6 and TRBJ1-5; 7 nucleotides agree with TRBD1. CDR1 and CDR2 from the germline V gene are SGHDT and YYEEEE. The V segment lost 4 bases and the J segment 11 bases; nucleotides outside the gene matches: 12. The CDR3 has 14 residues.

This chain links TRBV7-2 with TRBJ1-5; 7 bases are shared with TRBD1. CDR1 is SGHTA, CDR2 FQGNSA, per germline. Losses at the gene ends were 2 bases for V and 0 bases for J; bases not matched to a gene: 4. This CDR3 has 16 amino acids. CDR3 sequence reads: CASSLQGQYSNQPQHF. In DNA, the CDR3 is TGTGCCAGCAGCTTACAGGGACAGTATAGCAATCAGCCCCAGCATTTT.

The chain combines TRBV7-2 with TRBJ1-3; D is possibly TRBD1 (6 bases). Germline lookup yields CDR1 SGHTA and CDR2 FQGNSA. The V and J ends lost 5 bases and 0 bases respectively, with 17 bases between them. This CDR3 is 17 amino acids long. CDR3 nucleotide sequence: TGTGCCAGCAGCCCCGTGGGGACAAGAAGCTCTGGAAACACCATATATTTT. It yields the protein CASSPVGTRSSGNTIYF.

In regard to this clone: The same CDR3 arises from other DNA sequences in this sample as well. V gene TRBV7-2 combines with J gene TRBJ2-7, with 8 bases lining up with TRBD2. V lost 1 base and J lost 4; bases outside the gene matches: 3. In germline, CDR1 is SGHTA, CDR2 FQGNSA. CDR3 length: 14 amino acids. In DNA form, the CDR3 reads TGTGCCAGCAGCTTAGACGGGGGGGCTTACGAGCAGTACTTC. It is translated as CASSLDGGAYEQYF. The variable domain in full, with the rest retrieved from reference TRBV7-2 and TRBJ2-7, is GAGVSQSPSNKVTEKGKDVELRCDPISGHTALYWYRQSLGQGLEFLIYFQGNSAPDKSGLPSDRFSAERTGGSVSTLTIQRTQQEDSAVYLCASSLDGGAYEQYFGPGTRLTVT.

This clone was recorded only once. The V gene is TRBV6-5, the J gene TRBJ2-5; 7 positions agree with TRBD1. Germline-derived CDR1 and CDR2 are MNHEY and SVGAGI. The CDR3 runs 15 residues. V trimming: 6 bases; J trimming: 5 bases; junction bases outside the gene matches: 12. CDR3 in DNA: TGTGCCAGCAGCCCCCCGACAGGGCTGCGGGAGACCCAGTACTTC. Amino acid sequence: CASSPPTGLRETQYF.

This chain joins TRBV4-1 and TRBJ2-3; 9 nucleotides match TRBD2. Germline CDR1 is MGHRA and CDR2 is YSYEKL. V was clipped by 1 base and J by 6 bases; unmatched bases: 5. The CDR3 runs to 15 residues. As DNA, the CDR3 is TGCGCCAGCAGCCAAGGCGGGAGGGAGAGGGATACGCAGTATTTT. It codes for CASSQGGRERDTQYF.

This chain connects TRBV23-1 to TRBJ2-5; 7 nucleotides line up with TRBD1. TRBV23-1 is annotated as an ORF whose role is uncertain. The junction had 19 bases not matched to a gene; V was cut back by 7 bases and J by 5 bases. The CDR3 spans 17 residues. Written as DNA, the CDR3 is TGCGCCAGCATAAAGGGGGCGCACGGGGTTAGTGGGGAGACCCAGTACTTC. Its protein product is CASIKGAHGVSGETQYF.

The chain uses TRBV7-9 and TRBJ2-7; D unclear. Trimming took off 2 bases at V and 2 bases at J, with 10 bases between the two ends. This CDR3 contains 14 residues. The germline CDR1 and CDR2 sequences are SEHNR and FQNEAQ (reference sequence). CDR3 protein: CASSLPLAAYEQYF. The CDR3 DNA reads TGTGCCAGCAGCTTACCCCTGGCGGCCTACGAGCAGTACTTC.

The chain joins TRBV30 to TRBJ1-1, with D unclear. Germline V gene lookup returns CDR1 GTSNPN and CDR2 SVGIG (reference sequence). There are 14 residues in the CDR3. V lost 2 bases, J lost 5 bases, and 15 bases lay in between. For the CDR3, the DNA is TGTGCCTGGAGTTTCGGCCCCTCGGGGACTGAAGCTTTCTTT. Its protein is CAWSFGPSGTEAFF.

The chain is built from TRBV28 and TRBJ2-7, with no clear D. V shed 1 base and J shed 6 bases, with 7 bases lying between them. Germline CDR1 reads MDHEN; CDR2 reads SYDVKM. The CDR3 loop spans 12 amino acids. Written as DNA, the CDR3 is TGTGCCAGCAGTTTATCCGGGTTCGAGCAGTACTTC. Translated: CASSLSGFEQYF.

The table lists this clone with a count of one. This sequence joins TRBV6-5 and TRBJ2-5; TRBD2 agrees at 10 bases. Germline assignment: CDR1 MNHEY and CDR2 SVGAGI. This CDR3 is built from 15 residues. V lost 7 bases, J lost 3 bases, and 8 bases stayed unmatched. This CDR3 reads CASKGGAGGEETQYF. CDR3 DNA: TGTGCCAGCAAGGGAGGAGCGGGAGGGGAAGAGACCCAGTACTTC.

The chain employs TRBV5-4 and TRBJ2-6; weak D call: TRBD2 (5 bases). Germline V gene lookup returns CDR1 SGHNT and CDR2 YYREEE (reference sequence). With 1 base removed from V and 3 bases from J, the gap between germline ends came to 11 bases. This CDR3 has 16 amino acids. CDR3 DNA sequence: TGTGCCAGCAGCTTGCAGGAGAGGGTTGGGGCCAACGTCCTGACTTTC. Amino acids: CASSLQERVGANVLTF.

The chain has TRBV4-3 and TRBJ1-6; D call uncertain. This CDR3 comprises 13 residues. Trimming left V 0 bases short and J 9 bases short, with 6 bases between. The germline CDR1 and CDR2 sequences are LGHNA and YSLEER. The CDR3 DNA is TGCGCCAGCAGCCAAGAACGCGGTTCACCCCTCCACTTT. Translated: CASSQERGSPLHF.

The rearrangement uses TRBV28 and TRBJ2-1; 8 bases fit TRBD2. CDR3 length: 15 residues. Germline V gene sequence: CDR1 MDHEN, CDR2 SYDVKM. Losses at the gene ends were 7 bases for V and 5 bases for J; bases not matched to a gene: 10. The CDR3 DNA reads TGTGCCAGCAACCCCACAATAGCGGGGAACAATGAGCAGTTCTTC. It specifies CASNPTIAGNNEQFF.

This sequence joins TRBV28 and TRBJ1-4, with 11 positions matching TRBD1. In germline, CDR1 is MDHEN, CDR2 SYDVKM. V trimming: 5 bases; J trimming: 8 bases; junction bases outside the gene matches: 7. There are 15 residues in the CDR3. As DNA, the CDR3 is TGTGCCAGCAGTACCTCCGGGACAGGGGGGGAAAAACTGTTTTTT. Its translation: CASSTSGTGGEKLFF. Looking up the rest from reference TRBV28 and TRBJ1-4 gives the full variable domain: DVKVTQSSRYLVKRTGEKVFLECVQDMDHENMFWYRQDPGLGLRLIYFSYDVKMKEKGDIPEGYSVSREKKERFSLILESASTNQTSMYLCASSTSGTGGEKLFFGSGTQLSVL.

V and J are TRBV5-6 and TRBJ2-1; tentative D call: TRBD2 (7 bases). The CDR3 totals 16 residues. From germline, CDR1 is SGHDT and CDR2 YYEEEE. V was pared by 3 bases and J by 1 base, with 14 bases between. The CDR3 DNA sequence: TGTGCCAGCAGCTGGGGGGGGGCGCGGTCCTACAATGAGCAGTTCTTC. Protein sequence: CASSWGGARSYNEQFF.

V and J are TRBV19 and TRBJ1-5; perhaps TRBD1 as D (6 bases). The CDR3 loop spans 17 amino acids. Trimming took off 3 bases at V and 4 bases at J, with 19 bases between the two ends. Germline V gives CDR1 LNHDA, CDR2 SQIVND (reference sequence). The CDR3 coding sequence is TGTGCCAGTAGTATTGGGTCAGGGGAGCCTGGGAATCAGCCCCAGCATTTT. Translating gives CASSIGSGEPGNQPQHF.

The rearrangement links TRBV25-1 to TRBJ2-6; the D is unclear. Trimming took 8 bases from V and 1 from J, leaving 6 bases between them. Germline V CDR1 and CDR2: MGHDK, SYGVNS. The CDR3 is 13 amino acids. The CDR3: CASRQSGANVLTF. The CDR3 DNA reads as TGTGCCAGCCGTCAGTCTGGGGCCAACGTCCTGACTTTC.

Remarks on this clone: The junction shows a germline mismatch at one end, possibly a read error. The gene calls are TRBV7-8 and TRBJ1-5; D is ambiguous. Germline V CDR1 and CDR2: SGHVS, FQNEAQ. This CDR3 comprises 12 residues. The CDR3 DNA sequence: TGTGCCAGCAGTTTAGTTGGGGAGGGCCAGCATTTT. Translated, it gives CASSLVGEGQHF.